This T cell receptor (beta chain) was captured by sequencing in a study of PD-1 blockade in classical Hodgkin lymphoma. All patients experienced relapse after autologous stem cell transplantation, and brentuximab vedotin exposure was variable. Generated by immunoSEQ multiplex PCR, the TCRdb table keeps only in-frame clones and is missing some. The repertoire includes under 45,000 clones, over 70% of them detected once, and more than 20% sits in the top ten. This clonotype was sampled from a human donor with classical Hodgkin lymphoma. Sequencing was performed on peripheral blood mononuclear cells (PBMCs), taken at baseline.

The CDR3 DNA reads as TGTGCCAGCAGCTTAGCGGGACAGTCAAACTATGGCTACACCTTC. Its protein is CASSLAGQSNYGYTF. This rearrangement joins TRBV11-2 to TRBJ1-2; 7 nucleotides line up with TRBD1. Germline CDR1 and CDR2: SGHAT and FQNNGV. CDR3 size: 15 residues. J lost 2 bases, V lost 1 base, and 4 bases had no gene match.